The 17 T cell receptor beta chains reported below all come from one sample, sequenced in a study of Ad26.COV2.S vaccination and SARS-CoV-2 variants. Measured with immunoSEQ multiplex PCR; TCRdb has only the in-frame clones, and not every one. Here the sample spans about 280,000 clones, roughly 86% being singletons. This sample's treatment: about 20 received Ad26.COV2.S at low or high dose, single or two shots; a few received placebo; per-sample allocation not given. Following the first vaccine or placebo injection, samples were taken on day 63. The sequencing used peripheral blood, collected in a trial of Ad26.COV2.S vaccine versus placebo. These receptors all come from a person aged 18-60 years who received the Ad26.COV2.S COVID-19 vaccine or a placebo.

The CDR3 DNA is TGTGCCAGCTGCTGCCAGACTAACTATGGCTACACCTTC. Translated, it gives CASCCQTNYGYTF. The gene calls are TRBV7-9 and TRBJ1-2; D is undetermined. Trimming shortened V by 8 bases and J by 0 bases, and 10 bases separated the two germline ends. Germline V gene data show CDR1 as SEHNR and CDR2 as FQNEAQ (reference sequence). This CDR3 comprises 13 residues.

CDR3 nucleotides: TGTGCCAGCAGCTTGGCCGACAGGGGGGGTCGGGGCTACACCTTC. This translates into CASSLADRGGRGYTF. This rearrangement joins TRBV5-4 to TRBJ1-2, with 9 bases identical to TRBD1. The germline V gene has CDR1 SGHNT and CDR2 YYREEE (reference sequence). The CDR3 is 15 amino acids. Unmatched junction bases numbered 8, after V lost 0 bases and J lost 8 bases.

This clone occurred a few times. CDR3 bases: TGTGCCAGTAAAATTAGCGGGAGCGCGGGGGAGCTGTTTTTT. This sequence encodes CASKISGSAGELFF. The chain couples TRBV19 to TRBJ2-2; 9 bases line up with TRBD2. The CDR3 contains 14 residues. The trim removed 7 bases at V and 8 bases at J, leaving 8 bases unmatched. Germline-derived CDR1 and CDR2 are LNHDA and SQIVND (reference sequence).

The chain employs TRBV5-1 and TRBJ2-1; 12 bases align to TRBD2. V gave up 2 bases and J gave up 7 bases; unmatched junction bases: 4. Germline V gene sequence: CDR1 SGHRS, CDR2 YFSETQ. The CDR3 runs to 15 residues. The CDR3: CASSLLLAGGNEQFF. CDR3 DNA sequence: TGCGCCAGCAGCTTATTACTAGCGGGAGGTAATGAGCAGTTCTTC.

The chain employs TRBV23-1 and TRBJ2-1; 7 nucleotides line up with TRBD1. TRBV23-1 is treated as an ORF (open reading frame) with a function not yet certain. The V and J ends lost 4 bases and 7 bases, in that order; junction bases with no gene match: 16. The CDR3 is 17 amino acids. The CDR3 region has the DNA TGCGCCAGCAGTCCCTACGCTTCGGACAGGTTGAGGAATGAGCAGTTCTTC. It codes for CASSPYASDRLRNEQFF.

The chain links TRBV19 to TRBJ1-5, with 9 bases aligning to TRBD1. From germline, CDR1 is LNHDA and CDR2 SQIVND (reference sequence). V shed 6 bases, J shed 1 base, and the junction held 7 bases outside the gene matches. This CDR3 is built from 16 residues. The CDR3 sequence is CASSPIQGASNQPQHF. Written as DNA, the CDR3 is TGTGCCAGTAGCCCCATACAGGGGGCGAGCAATCAGCCCCAGCATTTT.

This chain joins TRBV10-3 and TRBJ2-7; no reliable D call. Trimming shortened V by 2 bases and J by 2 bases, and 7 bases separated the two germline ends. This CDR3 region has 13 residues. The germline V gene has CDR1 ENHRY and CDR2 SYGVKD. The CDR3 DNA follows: TGTGCCATCAGTGAGCCCTCAACCTACGAGCAGTACTTC. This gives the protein CAISEPSTYEQYF.

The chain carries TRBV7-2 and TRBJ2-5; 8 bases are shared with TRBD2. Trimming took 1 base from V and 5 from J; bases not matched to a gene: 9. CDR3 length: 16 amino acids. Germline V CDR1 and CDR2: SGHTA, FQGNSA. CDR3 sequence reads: CASSLGGGRERETQYF. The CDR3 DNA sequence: TGTGCCAGCAGCTTAGGCGGGGGGCGGGAGAGGGAGACCCAGTACTTC. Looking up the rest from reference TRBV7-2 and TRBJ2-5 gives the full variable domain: GAGVSQSPSNKVTEKGKDVELRCDPISGHTALYWYRQSLGQGLEFLIYFQGNSAPDKSGLPSDRFSAERTGGSVSTLTIQRTQQEDSAVYLCASSLGGGRERETQYFGPGTRLLVL.

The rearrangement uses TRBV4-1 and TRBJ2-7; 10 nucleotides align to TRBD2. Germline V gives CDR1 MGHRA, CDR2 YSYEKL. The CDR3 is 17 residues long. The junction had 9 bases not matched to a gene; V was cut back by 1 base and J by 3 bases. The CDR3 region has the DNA TGCGCCAGCAGCCAAGGGGTGCTAGCGGGGGTACACTACGAGCAGTACTTC. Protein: CASSQGVLAGVHYEQYF.

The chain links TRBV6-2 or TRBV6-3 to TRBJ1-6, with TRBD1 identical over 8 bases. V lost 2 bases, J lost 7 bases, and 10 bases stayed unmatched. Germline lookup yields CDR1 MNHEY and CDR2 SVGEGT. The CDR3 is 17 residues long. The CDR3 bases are TGTGCCAGCAGTTACCCCGGCAGGGGGCTGGGGAATTCACCCCTCCACTTT. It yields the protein CASSYPGRGLGNSPLHF.

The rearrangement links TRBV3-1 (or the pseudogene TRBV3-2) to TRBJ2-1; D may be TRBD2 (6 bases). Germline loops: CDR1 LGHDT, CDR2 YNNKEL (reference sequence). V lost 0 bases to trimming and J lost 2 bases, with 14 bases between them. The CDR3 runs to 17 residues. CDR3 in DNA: TGTGCCAGCAGCCAAGATAGTGCGGGATCCGCCTACAATGAGCAGTTCTTC. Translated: CASSQDSAGSAYNEQFF.

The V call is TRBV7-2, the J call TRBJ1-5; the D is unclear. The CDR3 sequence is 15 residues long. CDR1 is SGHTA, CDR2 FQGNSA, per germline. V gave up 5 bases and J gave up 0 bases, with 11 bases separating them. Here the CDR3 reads CASSEEGYSNQPQHF. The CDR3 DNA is TGTGCCAGCAGCGAGGAGGGTTATAGCAATCAGCCCCAGCATTTT.

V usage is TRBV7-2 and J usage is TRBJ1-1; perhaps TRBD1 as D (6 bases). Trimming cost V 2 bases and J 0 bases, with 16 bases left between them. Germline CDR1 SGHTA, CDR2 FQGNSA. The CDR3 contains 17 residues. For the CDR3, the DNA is TGTGCCAGCAGCTTACGCCGATCGACAGGTCTGAACACTGAAGCTTTCTTT. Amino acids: CASSLRRSTGLNTEAFF. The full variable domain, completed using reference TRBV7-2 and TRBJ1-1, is GAGVSQSPSNKVTEKGKDVELRCDPISGHTALYWYRQSLGQGLEFLIYFQGNSAPDKSGLPSDRFSAERTGGSVSTLTIQRTQQEDSAVYLCASSLRRSTGLNTEAFFGQGTRLTVV.

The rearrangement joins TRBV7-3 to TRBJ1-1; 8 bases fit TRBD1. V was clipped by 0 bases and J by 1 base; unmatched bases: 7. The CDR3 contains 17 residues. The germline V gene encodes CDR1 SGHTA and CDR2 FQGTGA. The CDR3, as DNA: TGTGCCAGCAGCTTAACGGCAGGGGGCGCGAGGAACACTGAAGCTTTCTTT. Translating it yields CASSLTAGGARNTEAFF.

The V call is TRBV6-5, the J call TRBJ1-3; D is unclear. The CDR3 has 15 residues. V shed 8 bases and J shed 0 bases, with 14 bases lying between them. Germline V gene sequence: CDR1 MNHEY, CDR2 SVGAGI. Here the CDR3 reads CASALGSFSGNTIYF. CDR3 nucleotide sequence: TGTGCCAGCGCCCTAGGGAGTTTCTCTGGAAACACCATATATTTT.

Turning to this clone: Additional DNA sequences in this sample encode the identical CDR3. CDR3 nucleotide sequence: TGTGCCAGCAGTTCGACAGGGTACAATGAGCAGTTCTTC. Residues: CASSSTGYNEQFF. V is TRBV27 and J is TRBJ2-1; the match to TRBD1 covers 7 bases. The CDR3 extends over 13 amino acids. Germline CDR1 MNHEY, CDR2 SMNVEV (reference sequence). The V segment lost 4 bases and the J segment 4 bases; nucleotides outside the gene matches: 1.

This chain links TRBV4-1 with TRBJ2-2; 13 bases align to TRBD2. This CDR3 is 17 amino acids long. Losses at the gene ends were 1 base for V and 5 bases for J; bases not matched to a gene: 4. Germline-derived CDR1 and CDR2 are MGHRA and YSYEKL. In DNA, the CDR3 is TGCGCCAGCAGCCAAGGGAGACTAGCGGGAGGTACCGGGGAGCTGTTTTTT. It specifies CASSQGRLAGGTGELFF.